This TCR beta chain is drawn from a study of blood T cell repertoires in COVID-19 (dated by TCRdb to about 2020). Describing the broader study: Samples covering the acute and convalescent phases of COVID-19 were provided by collaborators in the United States, Italy and Spain. The prospective study material was composed of cDNA or gDNA derived from T cells, B-cell-depleted T cells, or PBMCs. The dataset comprised deeply sampled blood TCRbeta repertoires from subjects exposed to, actively infected with, or recovered from COVID-19. The repertoires were made available in a free public database intended to serve as a resource for research on the immune response to SARS-CoV-2. The samples were drawn from the first 160 participants of the ongoing ImmuneRACE study and from more than 1,000 subjects provided by 6 global collaborators. Sample metadata almost always included a de-identified subject ID, COVID-19 status, age in years and sex. Where available, HLA class I and class II types were obtained from metadata supplied by the sample provider rather than from assay-based typing.

TCRbeta CDR3 regions were amplified from genomic DNA using the immunoSEQ Assay, a bias-controlled multiplex PCR. The source study handled its data this way. Within the assay, amplification of reference gene primers was used to estimate how many nucleated cells each sample contained. To quantify the absolute abundance of each unique TCRbeta CDR3 rearrangement, sequence reads were collapsed and filtered. Productive Simpson clonality was computed per sample as the square root of Simpson's diversity index over productive rearrangements. This is the immuneACCESS table as TCRdb keeps it, with only in-frame sequences that have V and J called. A part of the clones is gone; compared with another copy, unresolved V genes explain less than half, and the rest is unexplained. Clone size and V and J calls were adopted from that table, with D and trimming inferred from the DNA. The sample yields 50,000 to 75,000 clones; around 82% were counted once. The ten most abundant clones make up approximately 7.2% of the sample.

Each collaborating institution followed its own protocols to collect whole blood in K2EDTA tubes. For TCRbeta analysis, collaborators shipped samples as frozen whole blood, isolated PBMCs, or DNA extracted from either of those sample types. This clone was observed many times. What this receptor recognizes is not known. Base qualities were left out, and no much larger clone turns up one base away. Overall study results and their limits: The amount of clinical and demographic metadata varied by source and participant and was provided uncurated.

V and J are truncated by 2 bases and 7 bases respectively, leaving an intervening sequence of 6 bases. CDR1 is given as LNHDA and CDR2 as SQIVND, both from the germline V gene (reference sequence). The CDR3 measures 12 amino acids from cysteine to phenylalanine. Only the CDR3 portion is preserved as DNA: 36 bases, with reading frame beginning at the first base. Sequenced input: peripheral blood. The rearranged segments are TRBV19 and TRBJ1-5, with no confidently assigned D gene. The TCR comes from a man in his 60s with acute or convalescent COVID-19. The CDR3 region: CASSISTQPQHF. DNA sequence: TGTGCCAGTAGTATATCCACACAGCCCCAGCATTTT.